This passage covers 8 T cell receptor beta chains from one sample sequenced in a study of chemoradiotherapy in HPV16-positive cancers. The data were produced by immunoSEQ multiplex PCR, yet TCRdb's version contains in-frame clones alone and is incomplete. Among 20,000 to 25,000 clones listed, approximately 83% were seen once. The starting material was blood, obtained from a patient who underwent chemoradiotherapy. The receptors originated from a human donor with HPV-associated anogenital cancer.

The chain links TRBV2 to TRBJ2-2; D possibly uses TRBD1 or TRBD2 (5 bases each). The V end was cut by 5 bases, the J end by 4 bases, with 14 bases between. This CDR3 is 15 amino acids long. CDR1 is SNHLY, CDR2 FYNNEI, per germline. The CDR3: CASSYEQAGTGELFF. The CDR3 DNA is TGTGCCAGCAGTTACGAACAGGCGGGCACCGGGGAGCTGTTTTTT.

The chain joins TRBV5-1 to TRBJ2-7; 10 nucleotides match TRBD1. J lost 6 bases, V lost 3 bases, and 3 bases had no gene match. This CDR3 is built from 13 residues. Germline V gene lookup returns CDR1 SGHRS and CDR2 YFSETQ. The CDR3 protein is CASSSGTGVEQYF. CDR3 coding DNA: TGCGCCAGCAGCTCCGGGACAGGGGTCGAGCAGTACTTC.

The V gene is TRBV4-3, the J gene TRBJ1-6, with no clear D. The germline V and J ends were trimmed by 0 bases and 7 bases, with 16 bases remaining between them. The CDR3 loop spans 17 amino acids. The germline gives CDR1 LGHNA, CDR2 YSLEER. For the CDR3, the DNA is TGCGCCAGCAGCCAAGAAAAAAGCCAAATCAGGAATTCACCCCTCCACTTT. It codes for CASSQEKSQIRNSPLHF.

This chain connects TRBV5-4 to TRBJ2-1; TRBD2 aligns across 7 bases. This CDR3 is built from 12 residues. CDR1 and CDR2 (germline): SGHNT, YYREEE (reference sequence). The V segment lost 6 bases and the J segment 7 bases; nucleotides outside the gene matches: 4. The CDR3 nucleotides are TGTGCCAGCATCCCGCGGGGGAATGAGCAGTTCTTC. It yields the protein CASIPRGNEQFF. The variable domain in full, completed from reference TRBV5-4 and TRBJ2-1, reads ETGVTQSPTHLIKTRGQQVTLRCSSQSGHNTVSWYQQALGQGPQFIFQYYREEENGRGNFPPRFSGLQFPNYSSELNVNALELDDSALYLCASIPRGNEQFFGPGTRLTVL.

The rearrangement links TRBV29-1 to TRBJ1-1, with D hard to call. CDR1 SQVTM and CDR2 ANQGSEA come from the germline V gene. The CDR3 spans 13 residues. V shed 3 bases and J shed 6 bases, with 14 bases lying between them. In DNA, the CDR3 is TGCAGCGTTGACCGAACGGACGGTTCTGAAGCTTTCTTT. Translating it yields CSVDRTDGSEAFF.

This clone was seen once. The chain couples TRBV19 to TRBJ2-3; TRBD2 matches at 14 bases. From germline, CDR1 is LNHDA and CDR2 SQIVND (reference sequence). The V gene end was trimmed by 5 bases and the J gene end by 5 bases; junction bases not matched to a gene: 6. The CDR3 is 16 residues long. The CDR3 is CASSPGTSGGKDTQYF. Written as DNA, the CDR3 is TGTGCCAGTAGTCCCGGGACTAGCGGGGGAAAAGATACGCAGTATTTT. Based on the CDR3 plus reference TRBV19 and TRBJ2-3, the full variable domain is DGGITQSPKYLFRKEGQNVTLSCEQNLNHDAMYWYRQDPGQGLRLIYYSQIVNDFQKGDIAEGYSVSREKKESFPLTVTSAQKNPTAFYLCASSPGTSGGKDTQYFGPGTRLTVL.

The DNA of the CDR3 is TGCAGCGCCTCCGGGACAGGGGGCTACTACACCTTC. Translation: CSASGTGGYYTF. The chain joins TRBV29-1 to TRBJ1-2, with 12 bases lining up with TRBD1. The V gene end was trimmed by 7 bases and the J gene end by 10 bases; junction bases not matched to a gene: 7. Looked up from germline, CDR1 is SQVTM and CDR2 is ANQGSEA. CDR3 length: 12 residues.

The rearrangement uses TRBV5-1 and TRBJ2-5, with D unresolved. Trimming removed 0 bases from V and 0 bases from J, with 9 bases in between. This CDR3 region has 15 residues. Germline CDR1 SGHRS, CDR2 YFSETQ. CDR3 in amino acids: CASSLAFGYQETQYF. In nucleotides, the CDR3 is TGCGCCAGCAGCTTGGCCTTCGGGTACCAAGAGACCCAGTACTTC.